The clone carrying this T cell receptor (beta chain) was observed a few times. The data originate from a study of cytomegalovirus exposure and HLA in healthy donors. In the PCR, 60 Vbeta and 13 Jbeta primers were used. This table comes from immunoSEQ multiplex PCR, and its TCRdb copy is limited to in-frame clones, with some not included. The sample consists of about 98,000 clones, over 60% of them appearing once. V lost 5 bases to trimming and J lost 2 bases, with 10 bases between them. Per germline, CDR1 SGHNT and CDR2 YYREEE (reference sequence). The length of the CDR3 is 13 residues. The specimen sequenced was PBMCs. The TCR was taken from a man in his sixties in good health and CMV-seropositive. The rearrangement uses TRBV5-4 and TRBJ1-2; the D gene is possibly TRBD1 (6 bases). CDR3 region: CASSYGQNYGYTF. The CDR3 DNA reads TGTGCCAGCAGTTATGGACAGAACTATGGCTACACCTTC.